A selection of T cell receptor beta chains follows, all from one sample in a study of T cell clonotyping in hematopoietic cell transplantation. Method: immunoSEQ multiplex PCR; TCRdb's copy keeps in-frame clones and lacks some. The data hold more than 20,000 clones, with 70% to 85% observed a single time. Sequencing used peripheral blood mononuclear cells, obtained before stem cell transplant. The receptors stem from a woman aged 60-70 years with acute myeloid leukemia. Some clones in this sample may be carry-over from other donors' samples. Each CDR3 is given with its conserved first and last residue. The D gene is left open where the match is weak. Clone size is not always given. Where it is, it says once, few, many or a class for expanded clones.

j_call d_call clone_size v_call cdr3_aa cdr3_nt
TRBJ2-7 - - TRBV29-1 CSVADFSPHEQYF TGCAGCGTCGCCGACTTTTCCCCCCACGAGCAGTACTTC
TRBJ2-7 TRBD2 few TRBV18 CASSPTGGTSSYEQYF TGTGCCAGCTCACCGACGGGGGGGACGAGCTCCTACGAGCAGTACTTC
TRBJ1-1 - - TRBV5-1 CASSLDANTEAFF TGCGCCAGCAGCTTGGATGCGAACACTGAAGCTTTCTTT
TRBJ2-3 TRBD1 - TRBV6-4 CASSDSTGGADTQYF TGTGCCAGCAGTGACTCGACAGGGGGCGCAGATACGCAGTATTTT
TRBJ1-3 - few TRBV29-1 CSVALQGNTIYF TGCAGCGTAGCCCTTCAGGGAAACACCATATATTTT
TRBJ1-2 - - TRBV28 CATGFYGYTF TGTGCCACGGGGTTCTATGGCTACACCTTC
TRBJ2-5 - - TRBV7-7 CASSLSGQSQETQYF TGTGCTAGCAGCTTGTCTGGGCAGTCACAAGAGACCCAGTACTTC
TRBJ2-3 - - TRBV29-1 CSVEGTGSIADTQYF TGCAGCGTTGAAGGAACAGGGTCAATCGCAGATACGCAGTATTTT
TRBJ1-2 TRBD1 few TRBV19 CASITGTANGYTF TGTGCCAGTATCACCGGGACAGCAAATGGCTACACCTTC
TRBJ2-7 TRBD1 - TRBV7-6 CASSGDRGLYEQYF TGTGCCAGCAGCGGTGACAGGGGGCTCTACGAGCAGTACTTC
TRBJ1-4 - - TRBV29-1 CSVAPSGREKLFF TGCAGCGTTGCCCCCTCAGGGCGGGAAAAACTGTTTTTT
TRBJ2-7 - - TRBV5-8 CASSPRGAYEQYF TGTGCCAGCAGCCCCAGGGGAGCCTACGAGCAGTACTTC
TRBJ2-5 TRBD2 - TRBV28 CATFGVAGWETQYF TGTGCCACCTTCGGGGTAGCGGGGTGGGAGACCCAGTACTTC
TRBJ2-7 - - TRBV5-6 CASSFGQVSYEQYF TGTGCCAGCAGCTTCGGCCAGGTCTCCTACGAGCAGTACTTC
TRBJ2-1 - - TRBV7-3 CASATDRYNEQFF TGTGCCAGCGCCACCGACCGCTACAATGAGCAGTTCTTC
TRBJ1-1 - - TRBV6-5 CASSYSVNTEAFF TGTGCCAGCAGTTACTCGGTGAACACTGAAGCTTTCTTT
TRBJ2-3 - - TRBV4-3 CASSQDMSRSADTQYF TGCGCCAGCAGCCAAGATATGTCCCGGAGCGCAGATACGCAGTATTTT
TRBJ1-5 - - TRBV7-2 CASSLAPQANQPQHF TGTGCCAGCAGCTTAGCCCCCCAGGCCAATCAGCCCCAGCATTTT
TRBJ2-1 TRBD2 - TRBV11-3 CASSLDRGVSGGAGNEQFF TGTGCCAGCAGCTTAGATCGTGGTGTTAGCGGGGGGGCCGGGAATGAGCAGTTCTTC
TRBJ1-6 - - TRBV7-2 CASSLAGDSPLHF TGTGCCAGCAGCTTAGCTGGAGATTCACCCCTCCACTTT
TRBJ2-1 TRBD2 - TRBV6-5 CASKRTSGGYNEQFF TGTGCCAGCAAGAGGACTAGCGGGGGATACAATGAGCAGTTCTTC
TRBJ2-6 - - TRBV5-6 CASRRFSSGANVLTF TGTGCCAGCAGGCGTTTTAGCTCTGGGGCCAACGTCCTGACTTTC
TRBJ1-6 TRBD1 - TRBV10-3 CAISDDPGGYSPLHF TGTGCCATCAGTGACGATCCAGGGGGCTATTCACCCCTCCACTTT
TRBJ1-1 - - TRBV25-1 CASSGTANTEAFF TGTGCCAGCAGTGGAACAGCGAACACTGAAGCTTTCTTT
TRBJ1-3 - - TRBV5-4 CASSPGASTGNTIYF TGTGCCAGCAGCCCCGGTGCCAGCACCGGAAACACCATATATTTT
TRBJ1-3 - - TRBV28 CASSALNSGNTIYF TGTGCCAGCAGTGCCTTAAACTCTGGAAACACCATATATTTT
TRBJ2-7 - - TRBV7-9 CASSPTGRDHRYEQYF TGTGCCAGCAGCCCCACGGGACGCGACCACCGTTACGAGCAGTACTTC
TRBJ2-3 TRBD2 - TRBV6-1 CASSEARTSGTDTQYF TGTGCCAGCAGTGAGGCGCGGACTAGCGGCACAGATACGCAGTATTTT
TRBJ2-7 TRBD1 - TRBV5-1 CASSLTGGYEQYF TGCGCCAGCAGCCTGACAGGGGGTTACGAGCAGTACTTC
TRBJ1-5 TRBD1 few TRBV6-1 CASRRQGDQPQHF TGTGCCAGCAGGCGACAGGGAGATCAGCCCCAGCATTTT
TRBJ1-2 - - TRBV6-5 CASSAGGPNYGYTF TGTGCCAGCAGTGCGGGGGGACCTAACTATGGCTACACCTTC
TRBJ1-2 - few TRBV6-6 CASSFETRTEYGYTF TGTGCCAGCAGTTTCGAAACAAGGACAGAATATGGCTACACCTTC
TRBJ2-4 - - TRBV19 CASSQMDRTKNIQYF TGTGCCAGTAGTCAAATGGATAGGACCAAAAACATTCAGTACTTC
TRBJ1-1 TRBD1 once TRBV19 CASGQGGGGTEAFF TGTGCCAGTGGACAGGGCGGGGGGGGCACTGAAGCTTTCTTT